Listed below are T cell receptor beta chains from one sample, sequenced in a study of cytomegalovirus exposure and HLA in healthy donors. Some clones are missing from TCRdb's copy, which holds only in-frame ones; the method was immunoSEQ multiplex PCR. The sample yields roughly 120,000 clones, roughly 77% seen once. Sequenced material: PBMCs. All receptors come from a man aged 50-60 years in good health and CMV-seropositive. The CDR3 runs from the conserved cysteine through the conserved F or W. D genes are given only for firm matches. Clone sizes are given selectively: once, few, many, or a class where the clone is expanded.

CDR3nt,CDR3aa,j_gene,abundance,v_gene,d_gene
TGCAGCGTTGCCCGACAGGGGGAGACCCAGTACTTC,CSVARQGETQYF,TRBJ2-5,-,TRBV29-1,TRBD1
TGTGCCAGCAGTTTGGAGCGGGGGTCGGGGACTGAAGCTTTCTTT,CASSLERGSGTEAFF,TRBJ1-1,few,TRBV28,-
TGCGCCAGCAGCCAGCGCCCGACAGGGAATTCGGATGGCTACACCTTC,CASSQRPTGNSDGYTF,TRBJ1-2,-,TRBV4-3,TRBD1
TGTGCCATCAGTGAGCGGCTAGCGGGAGGCGAGCAGTACTTC,CAISERLAGGEQYF,TRBJ2-7,-,TRBV10-3,TRBD2
TGTGCCAGCAGCGTGGGCCCGGGGGGATCCTACGAGCAGTACTTC,CASSVGPGGSYEQYF,TRBJ2-7,-,TRBV9,TRBD2
TGTGCCATCAGTGTTAAAATGAACACTGAAGCTTTCTTT,CAISVKMNTEAFF,TRBJ1-1,few,TRBV10-3,-
TGTGCCAGCAGCTCACGACTAGCGGGGGGGCGTGAGCAGTTCTTC,CASSSRLAGGREQFF,TRBJ2-1,-,TRBV5-4,TRBD2
TGTGCCAGCAGCTTGGTGACAGGGTACCCATATAGCAATCAGCCCCAGCATTTT,CASSLVTGYPYSNQPQHF,TRBJ1-5,once,TRBV5-8,TRBD1
TGTGCCAGCAGCCGCGACAGGAACACTGAAGCTTTCTTT,CASSRDRNTEAFF,TRBJ1-1,-,TRBV11-2,-
TGTGCCAGCAGCGTAGATGGCAGGGGGTCGTACGAGCAGTACTTC,CASSVDGRGSYEQYF,TRBJ2-7,-,TRBV9,TRBD1
TGTGCCAGCAGTGAAGCGCCAGGGGGCGGGACAGATACGCAGTATTTT,CASSEAPGGGTDTQYF,TRBJ2-3,few,TRBV6-1,TRBD1
TGTGCCAGTAGTCCTCGTGGTAGCGGGGCCACAGATACGCAGTATTTT,CASSPRGSGATDTQYF,TRBJ2-3,few,TRBV19,TRBD2
TGTGCCAGCAGTTCCGGACAGGGTAGCGCTGAAGCTTTCTTT,CASSSGQGSAEAFF,TRBJ1-1,-,TRBV28,TRBD1
TGTGCTAGTGCCCATCCCGGACTGGACTATCCCACAGATACGCAGTATTTT,CASAHPGLDYPTDTQYF,TRBJ2-3,-,TRBV12-5,-
TGTGCCAGCAGCGTAGACCAGGGGACCGGGGAGCTGTTTTTT,CASSVDQGTGELFF,TRBJ2-2,-,TRBV9,-
TGCGCCAGCAGCACCGCAGGTGGCGCAGATACGCAGTATTTT,CASSTAGGADTQYF,TRBJ2-3,few,TRBV5-1,-
TGCGCCAGCAGCGTTGACAGGAGCTACGAGCAGTACTTC,CASSVDRSYEQYF,TRBJ2-7,-,TRBV5-1,-
TGTGCCAGCAACACTGACAGGGACGGGCAGCCCCAGCATTTT,CASNTDRDGQPQHF,TRBJ1-5,-,TRBV5-8,TRBD1
TGTGCCAGCAGTTCCGGGACAGGGATCTACGAGCAGTACTTC,CASSSGTGIYEQYF,TRBJ2-7,-,TRBV2,TRBD1
TGCAGCGTGGAGGGACAGGGGGGTATCACAGATACGCAGTATTTT,CSVEGQGGITDTQYF,TRBJ2-3,-,TRBV29-1,TRBD1
TGTGCCAGCAGTTTACAGACAGGGGCATCGGGTGGCGAGCAGTACTTC,CASSLQTGASGGEQYF,TRBJ2-7,-,TRBV27,TRBD1